The next 23 T cell receptor beta chains were all read from a single sample in a study of cytomegalovirus exposure and HLA in healthy donors. 13 Jbeta primers and 60 Vbeta primers were used for the PCR. Data came from immunoSEQ multiplex PCR; TCRdb stores just in-frame clones and leaves some out. The table lists approximately 170,000 clones, roughly 85% of them singletons. Sequenced input: PBMCs. These TCRs come from a boy younger than 10 in good health and CMV-seronegative.

The V and J genes are TRBV5-4 and TRBJ2-4; possible D gene TRBD1, 6 bases. Germline V gene sequence: CDR1 SGHNT, CDR2 YYREEE (reference sequence). Between the trimmed V and J ends, which lost 4 bases and 1 base, there was a span of 6 bases. The CDR3 is 13 residues long. The CDR3 nucleotides read TGTGCCAGCAGCGACAGGGCCAAAAACATTCAGTACTTC. Translated: CASSDRAKNIQYF.

The chain is built from TRBV9 and TRBJ2-2; 13 nucleotides agree with TRBD2. Germline CDR1 SGDLS, CDR2 YYNGEE. The V and J ends lost 7 bases and 4 bases, in that order; junction bases with no gene match: 1. The CDR3 runs to 14 residues. The CDR3 loop is CASRLAGGTGELFF. CDR3 coding DNA: TGTGCCAGCCGACTAGCGGGAGGCACCGGGGAGCTGTTTTTT. Supplemented by reference TRBV9 and TRBJ2-2, the full variable domain reads DSGVTQTPKHLITATGQRVTLRCSPRSGDLSVYWYQQSLDQGLQFLIQYYNGEERAKGNILERFSAQQFPDLHSELNLSSLELGDSALYFCASRLAGGTGELFFGEGSRLTVL.

V gene TRBV7-2 combines with J gene TRBJ2-5, with 9 bases matching TRBD2. The assigned J gene may be wrong: the sequence end matches TRBJ2-7 better. This CDR3 spans 15 amino acids. Germline CDR1 is SGHTA and CDR2 is FQGNSA. The CDR3 nucleotides are TGTGCCAGCAGCCAACGTAGCGGGAGAGGATACGAGCAGTACTTC. Protein: CASSQRSGRGYEQYF.

This clone has only one observation. CDR3 bases: TGTGCCAGCAGCTCCCGTCGAGGGCGACGAATATCTGGGGCCAACGTCCTGACTTTC. It encodes CASSSRRGRRISGANVLTF. This chain joins TRBV7-8 and TRBJ2-6, with a possible D match to TRBD2 (5 bases). CDR1 is SGHVS and CDR2 is FQNEAQ in the germline V gene. The CDR3 consists of 19 residues. V lost 4 bases, J lost 1 base, and 20 bases lay in between. Based on the CDR3 plus reference TRBV7-8 and TRBJ2-6, the full variable domain is GAGVSQSPRYKVAKRGQDVALRCDPISGHVSLFWYQQALGQGPEFLTYFQNEAQLDKSGLPSDRFFAERPEGSVSTLKIQRTQQEDSAVYLCASSSRRGRRISGANVLTFGAGSRLTVL.

Note on this clone: One junction end does not reproduce the germline sequence, and a read error may be involved. This chain links TRBV6-1 with TRBJ1-1; the match to TRBD1 covers 7 bases. The CDR3 has 17 residues. Germline V gene data show CDR1 as MNHNS and CDR2 as SASEGT. The CDR3 sequence: CASSEDREIRRYTEAFF. Written as DNA, the CDR3 is TGTGCCAGCAGCGAAGACAGGGAGATACGGCGATACACTGAAGCTTTCTTT.

This clone was seen a single time. The V gene is TRBV28, the J gene TRBJ1-5; 9 bases fit TRBD1. CDR1 MDHEN and CDR2 SYDVKM come from the germline V gene. The junction had 12 bases not matched to a gene; V was cut back by 5 bases and J by 7 bases. This CDR3 spans 16 amino acids. CDR3 DNA sequence: TGTGCCAGCAGTCTGCCGGGACAGGGAAGTGTACAGCCCCAGCATTTT. It encodes CASSLPGQGSVQPQHF.

The genes are TRBV7-9 and TRBJ1-2, with D possibly matching TRBD1 (6 bases). The CDR3 is made up of 14 amino acids. Per germline, CDR1 SEHNR and CDR2 FQNEAQ (reference sequence). Trimming cost V 2 bases and J 4 bases, with 11 bases left between them. The CDR3 spells CASSLRGGPYGYTF. CDR3 DNA sequence: TGTGCCAGCAGCTTAAGAGGGGGTCCCTATGGCTACACCTTC.

The rearrangement joins TRBV5-1 to TRBJ2-1; 7 nucleotides match TRBD2. Trimming took 5 bases from V and 10 from J; bases not matched to a gene: 18. This CDR3 region has 16 residues. Germline V lookup: CDR1 SGHRS, CDR2 YFSETQ. This CDR3 is CASSSLGTIPTREQFF. CDR3 DNA sequence: TGCGCCAGCAGTTCACTCGGGACTATCCCGACCAGGGAGCAGTTCTTC.

The V call is TRBV14, the J call TRBJ2-7, with TRBD2 matching over 8 bases. Germline V gene data show CDR1 as SGHDN and CDR2 as FVKESK. V lost 3 bases and J lost 0; bases outside the gene matches: 10. The CDR3 length is 17 residues. Here the CDR3 DNA reads TGTGCCAGCAGCCAGACCATACTAGCGGTGAGCTCCTACGAGCAGTACGTC. Protein sequence: CASSQTILAVSSYEQYV.

The genes are TRBV10-2 and TRBJ1-5, with 7 bases identical to TRBD1. The V segment lost 8 bases and the J segment 0 bases; nucleotides outside the gene matches: 4. In germline, CDR1 is WSHSY, CDR2 SAAADI. This CDR3 has 14 residues. The CDR3 DNA reads as TGCGCCAGCCAAAGACAGGGTAGCAATCAGCCCCAGCATTTT. Protein product: CASQRQGSNQPQHF.

The chain recombines TRBV7-9 with TRBJ2-3; 8 bases are a match to TRBD1. Trimming removed 1 base from V and 8 bases from J; junction bases left unmatched: 5. There are 14 residues in the CDR3. CDR1 and CDR2 from the germline V gene are SEHNR and FQNEAQ (reference sequence). CDR3 DNA sequence: TGTGCCAGCAGCTTAGTCCAGGGGGCTGGTACGCAGTATTTT. Its protein is CASSLVQGAGTQYF.

The chain has TRBV5-6 and TRBJ2-7, with D unclear. V was cut by 0 bases and J by 0 bases, with 4 bases left in between. In germline, CDR1 is SGHDT, CDR2 YYEEEE. The CDR3 runs to 13 residues. The CDR3 nucleotides read TGTGCCAGCAGCTTGGGCAGCTCCTACGAGCAGTACTTC. The encoded protein is CASSLGSSYEQYF.

Here the CDR3 DNA reads TGTGCCAGCACACCCCGCACAGGGGGCACAGATACGCAGTATTTT. This encodes CASTPRTGGTDTQYF. The chain has TRBV5-4 and TRBJ2-3; 7 positions match TRBD1. J was trimmed by 1 base and V by 6 bases; bases with no gene match: 8. The CDR3 loop spans 15 amino acids. Germline CDR1 reads SGHNT; CDR2 reads YYREEE (reference sequence).

Here the CDR3 reads CASSPWRDGYEQYV. The DNA for the CDR3 is TGTGCCAGCAGCCCGTGGCGGGACGGCTACGAGCAGTACGTC. The chain joins TRBV11-2 to TRBJ2-7; D possibly corresponds to TRBD2 (6 bases). CDR3 length: 14 residues. Deletions cut 5 bases from V and 3 bases from J, with 14 bases between. The germline V gene has CDR1 SGHAT and CDR2 FQNNGV.

The chain joins TRBV6-1 to TRBJ2-1; D not certain. Germline loops: CDR1 MNHNS, CDR2 SASEGT. The CDR3 covers 16 residues. The ends were cut back, 4 bases at V and 0 bases at J, with 13 bases in the middle. In nucleotides, the CDR3 is TGTGCCAGCAGTGCACCGACGGGTGGCTCCTACAATGAGCAGTTCTTC. As protein: CASSAPTGGSYNEQFF.

In regard to this clone: The junction does not match germline at one end; this may be a read error. This rearrangement joins TRBV5-5 to TRBJ1-3; perhaps TRBD1 as D (5 bases). Germline V lookup: CDR1 SGHKS, CDR2 YYEKEE (reference sequence). The CDR3 runs 11 residues. The CDR3, as DNA: TGTGCCAGCAGTTTGGACATCACCATATATTTT. Translation gives CASSLDITIYF.

This clone was observed a few times. The rearrangement joins TRBV6-4 to TRBJ1-4, with D possibly being TRBD1 (5 bases). Looked up from germline, CDR1 is MRHNA and CDR2 is SNTAGT. V was pared by 3 bases and J by 5 bases, with 10 bases between. This CDR3 has 14 residues. The CDR3 nucleotides read TGTGCCAGCAGTGAAGGGGTCGGGAATGAAAAACTGTTTTTT. This gives the protein CASSEGVGNEKLFF.

The chain uses TRBV5-1 and TRBJ2-3, with D possibly being TRBD2 (6 bases). In germline, CDR1 is SGHRS, CDR2 YFSETQ. The CDR3 length is 15 residues. V was pared by 2 bases and J by 5 bases, with 15 bases between. The CDR3 here is CASSFEEGRKDTQYF. CDR3 DNA: TGCGCCAGCAGCTTCGAGGAGGGGCGTAAAGATACGCAGTATTTT.

The chain joins TRBV4-2 to TRBJ2-1; tentatively, D is TRBD1 (6 bases). V was pared by 0 bases and J by 0 bases, with 15 bases between. The CDR3 is 18 residues long. Germline loops: CDR1 LGHNA, CDR2 YNFKEQ. CDR3 amino acids: CASSQEGRDTSSYNEQFF. DNA of the CDR3: TGTGCCAGCAGCCAAGAGGGAAGGGACACCAGCTCCTACAATGAGCAGTTCTTC.

The J gene is TRBJ2-3, the V gene TRBV28, with D unresolved. Trimming cost V 5 bases and J 2 bases, with 5 bases left between them. CDR1 is MDHEN, CDR2 SYDVKM, per germline. This CDR3 comprises 12 residues. The CDR3 nucleotides read TGTGCCAGCAGTGGCTCCACAGATACGCAGTATTTT. The encoded protein is CASSGSTDTQYF.

The DNA for the CDR3 is TGTGCCAGCAGCGTAGGGGCGGGGGCGAACACCGGGGAGCTGTTTTTT. Its protein product is CASSVGAGANTGELFF. V gene TRBV9 combines with J gene TRBJ2-2; 7 bases line up with TRBD2. This CDR3 has 16 amino acids. With V trimmed by 0 bases and J by 0 bases, 2 bases remained unmatched. The germline V gene encodes CDR1 SGDLS and CDR2 YYNGEE.

The V gene is TRBV5-1, the J gene TRBJ1-1, with 7 positions matching TRBD1. The CDR3 contains 15 residues. Trimming at V came to 4 bases and at J to 0 bases, leaving 6 bases not matched to a gene. CDR1 is SGHRS and CDR2 is YFSETQ in the germline V gene. CDR3 sequence (DNA): TGCGCCAGCAGCGCCCCGGGACAGATGAACACTGAAGCTTTCTTT. The encoded protein is CASSAPGQMNTEAFF. Combining the CDR3 with reference TRBV5-1 and TRBJ1-1 gives the whole variable domain KAGVTQTPRYLIKTRGQQVTLSCSPISGHRSVSWYQQTPGQGLQFLFEYFSETQRNKGNFPGRFSGRQFSNSRSEMNVSTLELGDSALYLCASSAPGQMNTEAFFGQGTRLTVV.

In the case of this clone: One end of the junction does not line up with germline, which may come from a read error. The V gene is TRBV7-9, the J gene TRBJ2-1; perhaps TRBD2 as D (6 bases). The CDR3 extends over 14 amino acids. The germline CDR1 and CDR2 sequences are SEHNR and FQNEAQ (reference sequence). CDR3 coding DNA: TGTTCCAGCAGCTTAACCAGCGGCCGGGGGGAGCAGTTCTTC. Its protein product is CSSSLTSGRGEQFF.